What follows are 8 T cell receptor beta chains derived from one specimen sequenced in a study of post-analysis software for immune sequencing data. General study findings and limits: Included in a set of five TRBV segments more frequent in patients than controls were TRBV5-6, TRBV5-1 and TRBV20-1.

Tagging with unique molecular identifiers was a feature of the TCR beta cDNA libraries. Using its own MiXCR run on the PCR reads, TCRdb lists one record per CDR3 protein. The table lists about 540,000 distinct CDR3 sequences, under 40% of them singletons. Their antigens remain unidentified. Sequenced input: blood. These receptors were obtained from a girl aged 2 to 17 with multiple sclerosis.

The chain is built from TRBV29-1 and TRBJ2-3; no definite D call. Trimming pared 0 bases from V and 5 bases from J, leaving 12 bases between. This CDR3 has 14 residues. Germline loops: CDR1 SQVTM, CDR2 ANQGSEA. The CDR3: CSVEDWVLGDTQYF. Written as DNA, the CDR3 is TGCAGCGTTGAAGATTGGGTCCTTGGAGATACGCAGTATTTT.

The chain employs TRBV20-1 and TRBJ2-4, with 7 bases matching TRBD2. Germline V gives CDR1 DFQATT, CDR2 SNEGSKA (reference sequence). The CDR3 has 13 amino acids. V lost 3 bases to trimming and J lost 6 bases; unmatched junction nucleotides: 5. The chain's CDR3 is CSASGGVTNIQYF. The DNA of the CDR3 is TGCAGTGCTAGTGGGGGGGTTACAAACATTCAGTACTTC.

This sequence joins TRBV12-3 or TRBV12-4 and TRBJ1-2; unclear D gene. Trimming pared 4 bases from V and 3 bases from J, leaving 9 bases between. The CDR3 length is 13 residues. The CDR3 sequence is CASSWREDYGYTF. Written as DNA, the CDR3 is TGTGCCAGCAGTTGGAGGGAAGACTATGGCTACACCTTC.

This clonotype appeared once. The V call is TRBV5-6, the J call TRBJ2-4; 9 bases agree with TRBD2. The length of the CDR3 is 16 residues. V shed 4 bases, J shed 15 bases, and the junction held 20 bases outside the gene matches. The germline gives CDR1 SGHDT, CDR2 YYEEEE. CDR3 amino acids: CASSRAGGGAYESLYF. The CDR3 bases are TGTGCCAGCAGCAGGGCAGGCGGGGGGGCCTATGAGAGTCTGTACTTC. The full variable domain, with the rest looked up from reference TRBV5-6 and TRBJ2-4, is DAGVTQSPTHLIKTRGQQVTLRCSPKSGHDTVSWYQQALGQGPQFIFQYYEEEERQRGNFPDRFSGHQFPNYSSELNVNALLLGDSALYLCASSRAGGGAYESLYFGAGTRLSVL.

Of note for this clonotype: The junction and the germline gene differ at one end; a read error may be behind it. J is TRBJ2-5 and V is TRBV6-5, with TRBD2 matching over 9 bases. CDR3 length: 15 residues. Germline V gives CDR1 MNHEY, CDR2 SVGAGI. The CDR3 nucleotides are TGTGCCAGCAGTTACGGACGACTAGCGGTGGAGACCCGGTACTTC. It encodes CASSYGRLAVETRYF.

The V gene is TRBV29-1, the J gene TRBJ2-2, with D possibly matching TRBD1 (5 bases). The CDR3 consists of 15 residues. The germline gives CDR1 SQVTM, CDR2 ANQGSEA. The V gene lost 6 bases and the J gene lost 0 bases, with 14 bases spanning the gap. The CDR3 sequence is CSVVQGSPNTGELFF. CDR3 nucleotide sequence: TGCAGCGTCGTGCAGGGCAGCCCGAACACCGGGGAGCTGTTTTTT.

The CDR3 DNA follows: TGCAGCGTTGAGGATCCCGAGATTGAAGGGACCCAGTACTTC. Its translation: CSVEDPEIEGTQYF. This chain uses TRBV29-1 with TRBJ2-5; no clear D gene. V lost 3 bases and J lost 7, with 18 bases in between. The CDR3 is 14 amino acids. Germline CDR1 SQVTM, CDR2 ANQGSEA.

The gene calls are TRBV27 and TRBJ1-1, with no clear D. Germline assignment: CDR1 MNHEY and CDR2 SMNVEV (reference sequence). V was shortened by 1 base and J by 0 bases, with 9 bases between the two germline ends. The CDR3 extends over 15 amino acids. Here the CDR3 DNA reads TGTGCCAGCAGTTTATTCTCCAGCCTGAACACTGAAGCTTTCTTT. Its translation: CASSLFSSLNTEAFF.